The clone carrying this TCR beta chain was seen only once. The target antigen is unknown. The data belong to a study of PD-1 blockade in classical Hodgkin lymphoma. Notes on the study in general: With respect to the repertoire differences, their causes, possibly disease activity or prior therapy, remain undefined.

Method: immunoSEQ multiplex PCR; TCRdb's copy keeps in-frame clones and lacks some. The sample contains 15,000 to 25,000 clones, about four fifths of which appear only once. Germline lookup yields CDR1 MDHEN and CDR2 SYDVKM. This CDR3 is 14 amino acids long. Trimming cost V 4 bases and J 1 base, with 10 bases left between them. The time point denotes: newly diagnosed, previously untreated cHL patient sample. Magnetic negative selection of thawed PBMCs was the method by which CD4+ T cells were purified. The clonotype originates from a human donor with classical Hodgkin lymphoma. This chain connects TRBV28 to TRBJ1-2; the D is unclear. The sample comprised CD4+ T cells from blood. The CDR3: CASSSLTRNYGYTF. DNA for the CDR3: TGTGCCAGCAGTTCCCTCACACGTAACTATGGCTACACCTTC.